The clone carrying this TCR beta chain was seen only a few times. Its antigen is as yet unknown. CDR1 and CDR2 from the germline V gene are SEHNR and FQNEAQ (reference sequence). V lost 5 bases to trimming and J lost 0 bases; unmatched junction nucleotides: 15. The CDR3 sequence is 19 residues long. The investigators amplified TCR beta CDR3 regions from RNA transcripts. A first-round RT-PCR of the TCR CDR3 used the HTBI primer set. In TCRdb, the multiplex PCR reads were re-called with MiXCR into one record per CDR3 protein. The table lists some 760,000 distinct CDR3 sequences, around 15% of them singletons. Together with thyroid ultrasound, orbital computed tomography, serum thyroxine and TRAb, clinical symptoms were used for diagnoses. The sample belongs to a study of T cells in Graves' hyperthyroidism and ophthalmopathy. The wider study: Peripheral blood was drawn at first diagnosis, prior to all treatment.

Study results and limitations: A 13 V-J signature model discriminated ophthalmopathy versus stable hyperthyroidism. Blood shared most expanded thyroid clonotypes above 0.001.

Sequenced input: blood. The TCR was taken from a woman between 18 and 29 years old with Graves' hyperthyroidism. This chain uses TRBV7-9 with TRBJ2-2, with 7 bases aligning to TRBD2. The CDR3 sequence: CASSPGTTSRSANTGELFF. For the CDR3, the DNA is TGTGCCAGCAGCCCCGGGACTACCTCTCGTAGTGCGAACACCGGGGAGCTGTTTTTT.